The 22 T cell receptor delta chains in this list originate from one sample, sequenced in a study of gamma-delta chains in newborns, infants, children. TCRdb re-identified clones in the reads via CATT. Among a few thousand delta-chain clones, approximately 5% were seen once, and the ten largest hold around 6.4%. Sequencing used blood. The receptors derive from a child who was a newborn, infant or young child, either healthy, febrile or measles-vaccinated (not recorded which).

This clone is medium-sized within its sample. The rearrangement uses TRDV2 and TRDJ3, with 9 bases fitting TRDD3. There are 17 residues in the CDR3. J lost 0 bases, V lost 3 bases, and 2 bases had no gene match. Germline V gene lookup returns CDR1 GEAIGNYY and CDR2 EKD. CDR3 in amino acids: CACDYWGSSWDTRQMFF. The CDR3 nucleotides are TGTGCCTGTGACTACTGGGGGAGCTCCTGGGACACCCGACAGATGTTTTTC.

This clone is medium-sized (0.01 to 0.1%) by share. This sample includes further DNA sequences coding for the same CDR3. The chain uses TRDV2 and TRDJ1; TRDD3 matches at 8 bases. The CDR3 spans 15 residues. Losses at the gene ends were 1 base for V and 5 bases for J; bases not matched to a gene: 8. Germline CDR1 reads GEAIGNYY; CDR2 reads EKD. CDR3 nucleotide sequence: TGTGCCTGTGACACGCTGGGGGAACGAGGAGATAAACTCATCTTT. Translating it yields CACDTLGERGDKLIF.

This clone qualifies as medium-sized. The chain uses TRDV2 and TRDJ2; 10 bases are a match to TRDD3. The CDR3 runs 16 residues. V dropped 3 bases and J dropped 0; count of bases not matched to a gene: 3. CDR1 GEAIGNYY and CDR2 EKD come from the germline V gene. The CDR3 nucleotides are TGTGCCTGTGACGTACTGGGGGATGCTTTGACAGCACAACTCTTCTTT. Its protein product is CACDVLGDALTAQLFF.

By sample share, this clone is medium-sized. The chain carries TRDV2 and TRDJ3; TRDD3 agrees at 13 bases. Germline assignment: CDR1 GEAIGNYY and CDR2 EKD. The CDR3 contains 20 residues. Trimming at V came to 0 bases and at J to 0 bases, leaving 4 bases not matched to a gene. CDR3 loop: CACDTVLGDTSSWDTRQMFF. In DNA form, the CDR3 reads TGTGCCTGTGACACCGTACTGGGGGATACGAGCTCCTGGGACACCCGACAGATGTTTTTC.

For this clone: A much more abundant neighbour one base away suggests this may be a read error. Other DNA sequences of this sample code for an identical CDR3. The CDR3 region is CACDTITGGYRGAQLFF. The CDR3 region has the DNA TGTGCCTGTGATACAATTACTGGGGGATACCGAGGAGCACAACTCTTCTTT. The V gene is TRDV2, the J gene TRDJ2; 12 positions match TRDD3. The CDR3 covers 17 residues. Germline V CDR1 and CDR2: GEAIGNYY, EKD. V dropped 4 bases and J dropped 7; count of bases not matched to a gene: 12.

On this clone itself: An end of the junction differs from the germline gene, which may be a read error. DNA of the CDR3: TGTGCCTGTGACATGCTGGGGGATACGATGACAGCACGACTCTTCTTT. This translates into CACDMLGDTMTARLFF. The rearrangement uses TRDV2 and TRDJ2, with TRDD3 matching over 12 bases. The CDR3 covers 16 residues. Looked up from germline, CDR1 is GEAIGNYY and CDR2 is EKD.

With regard to this clone: A much larger clone lies a single base off, so this may be a read error. The chain is built from TRDV2 and TRDJ2, with 8 bases lining up with TRDD3. The CDR3 has 17 residues. Germline lookup yields CDR1 GEAIGNYY and CDR2 EKD. The CDR3 loop reads CACDPVLGGALTTQLFF. The CDR3 DNA reads as TGTGCCTGTGACCCCGTACTGGGGGGCGCTTTGACAACACAACTCTTCTTT.

This clone was observed a handful of times. The protein in TCRdb stems from a much larger clone and differs at residue 6 from this DNA's translation, likely a read error; here the protein is translated from the DNA. V is TRDV2 and J is TRDJ1; D may be TRDD3 (6 bases). The V gene's germline CDR1 is GEAIGNYY and CDR2 EKD. The ends were cut back, 0 bases at V and 0 bases at J, with 19 bases in the middle. This CDR3 is built from 18 residues. CDR3 loop: CACDTAWGPQKYTDKLIF. Here the CDR3 DNA reads TGTGCCTGTGACACCGCCTGGGGCCCCCAAAAGTACACCGATAAACTCATCTTT.

By its share, this clone is medium-sized. The chain is built from TRDV2 and TRDJ1, with 11 bases that match TRDD3. Germline lookup yields CDR1 GEAIGNYY and CDR2 EKD. V shed 3 bases, J shed 1 base, and the junction held 12 bases outside the gene matches. There are 18 residues in the CDR3. The CDR3 is CACDYVRLGDISTDKLIF. The CDR3 nucleotides are TGTGCCTGTGACTACGTCCGACTGGGGGATATCTCCACCGATAAACTCATCTTT.

To note about this clone: The mismatch at residue 12 between this DNA's translation and the TCRdb protein of a much larger clone likely reflects a read error; the protein shown is translated from the DNA. The chain links TRDV2 to TRDJ1; 11 positions agree with TRDD3. Germline V gene lookup returns CDR1 GEAIGNYY and CDR2 EKD. This CDR3 is 18 amino acids long. V lost 0 bases and J lost 2; bases outside the gene matches: 10. The CDR3 loop is CACDTVGGGYAPTDKLIF. In DNA, the CDR3 is TGTGCCTGTGACACCGTAGGTGGGGGATACGCGCCTACCGATAAACTCATCTTT.

As for this clone: Just one base apart from a much larger clone, this may be a read error. The chain employs TRDV2 and TRDJ1, with D tentatively TRDD3 (6 bases). Germline V gene data show CDR1 as GEAIGNYY and CDR2 as EKD. The CDR3 covers 15 residues. The CDR3 DNA is TGTGCCTGGGACACCGTCGGGGGAGGTGCCGATAAACTCATCTTT. This translates into CAWDTVGGGADKLIF.

In this sample, this clone is medium-sized. The V gene is TRDV2, the J gene TRDJ2, with TRDD3 as a possible D gene (5 bases). Looked up from germline, CDR1 is GEAIGNYY and CDR2 is EKD. Trimming removed 0 bases from V and 3 bases from J, with 25 bases in between. This CDR3 has 20 amino acids. The CDR3: CACDTVGGRGAQGMTAQLFF. DNA for the CDR3: TGTGCCTGTGACACCGTCGGTGGTCGTGGGGCCCAGGGAATGACAGCACAACTCTTCTTT.

A few counts support this clone. A far larger clone is off by one base, so a read error is likely. This specimen includes other DNA sequences encoding the same CDR3. V usage is TRDV2 and J usage is TRDJ3, with a possible D match to TRDD3 (6 bases). The CDR3 has 19 residues. The V and J ends lost 0 bases and 0 bases respectively, with 14 bases between them. Germline V gene lookup returns CDR1 GEAIGNYY and CDR2 EKD. As DNA, the CDR3 is TGTGCCTGTGACACCGTACTGGGAGATAGCTCCTGGGACACCCGACAGATGTTTTTC. It encodes CACDTVLGDSSWDTRQMFF.

This clone was observed a handful of times. A far larger clone is one base from this, pointing to a likely read error. Other nucleotide sequences in the sample specify the same CDR3. The chain couples TRDV2 to TRDJ1; 10 bases agree with TRDD3. In germline, CDR1 is GEAIGNYY, CDR2 EKD. This CDR3 spans 16 amino acids. The CDR3: CACDSMGDTSTDKLIF. The CDR3 nucleotides are TGCGCCTGTGACTCTATGGGGGATACCTCGACCGATAAACTCATCTTT.

This clone was seen a handful of times. This sequence is one base from a far larger clone and is likely a read error. In the same sample, other DNA sequences code for this CDR3. The chain combines TRDV2 with TRDJ3, with TRDD3 matching 10 bases. V dropped 0 bases and J dropped 0; count of bases not matched to a gene: 1. The CDR3 has 18 amino acids. The germline V gene encodes CDR1 GEAIGNYY and CDR2 EKD. CDR3 sequence reads: CACDTGGYGSWDTRQMFF. CDR3 coding DNA: TGTGCCTGTGACACCGGGGGATACGGCTCCTGGGACACCCGACAGATGTTTTTC.

Worth noting for this clone: This probably arose from a read error, given a far larger clone one base away. This chain joins TRDV2 and TRDJ3, with D uncertain. The V gene's germline CDR1 is GEAIGNYY and CDR2 EKD. This CDR3 region has 13 residues. The CDR3 sequence: CACDTWDTRRMFF. The CDR3 DNA is TGTGCCTGTGACACCTGGGACACCCGACGGATGTTTTTC.

This clone has a handful of counts. One base away lies a much larger clone, so this may be a sequencing read error. Other DNA sequences from this sample encode an identical CDR3 as well. The V gene is TRDV2, the J gene TRDJ1; 12 bases map to TRDD3. The CDR3 sequence is 15 residues long. Germline lookup yields CDR1 GEAIGNYY and CDR2 EKD. The CDR3 protein is CACVGLLGDTDKLIF. The CDR3 nucleotides are TGTGCCTGTGTCGGATTACTGGGGGATACCGACAAACTCATCTTT.

On this clone: TCRdb's entry gives the protein of a much larger clone, which mismatches this DNA's translation at residue 5, likely from a read error; the protein reported here is translated from the DNA. This chain links TRDV2 with TRDJ3; 7 positions match TRDD3. The CDR3 has 18 residues. The V segment lost 3 bases and the J segment 0 bases; nucleotides outside the gene matches: 7. CDR1 is GEAIGNYY and CDR2 is EKD in the germline V gene. In DNA, the CDR3 is TGTGCCTGTGACGCGTCTGGGGGCCTCTCCTGGGACACCCGACAGATGTTTTTC. Translation: CACDASGGLSWDTRQMFF.

Of note for this clone: This could be a read error, since a much larger clone is one nucleotide away. The rearrangement links TRDV2 to TRDJ1, with D possibly matching TRDD3 (6 bases). CDR3 length: 20 residues. Trimming took off 0 bases at V and 0 bases at J, with 25 bases between the two ends. Germline assignment: CDR1 GEAIGNYY and CDR2 EKD. The CDR3 nucleotides read TGTGCCTGTGACACCGTCTGGGAGATACGCGGCCTTCGAGACACCGATAAACTCATCTTT. It is translated as CACDTVWEIRGLRDTDKLIF.

This clone has just a few counts. The chain links TRDV2 to TRDJ3, with TRDD3 as a possible D gene (5 bases). The CDR3 runs to 17 residues. Germline V lookup: CDR1 GEAIGNYY, CDR2 EKD. Trimming cost V 0 bases and J 3 bases, with 11 bases left between them. The CDR3 nucleotides are TGTGCCTGTGACACCGTCGGGGAATACTGGGACACCCGACAGATGTTTTTC. It encodes CACDTVGEYWDTRQMFF.

Of note for this clone: The junction departs from germline at one end; a sequencing error may be responsible. This chain uses TRDV2 with TRDJ1; D remains unclear. The V gene's germline CDR1 is GEAIGNYY and CDR2 EKD. This CDR3 contains 15 residues. The CDR3 region has the DNA TGTGCCTGTAACACTCTCGACCTGTCTTACGATAAACTCATCTTT. It codes for CACNTLDLSYDKLIF.

Points on this clone: Possible read error: a much larger clone is one base away. J gene calling gave no result, while the V gene is TRDV2; the D call of TRDD3 is as the table states it, not checked on the DNA. The CDR3 totals 21 residues. Germline values: CDR1 GEAIGNYY, CDR2 EKD. CDR3 coding DNA: TGTGCCTGTGACACCGTGGGACTGGTGAAGGACTTAAATACGTACACCGATAAGCTCATCTTT. It encodes CACDTVGLVKDLNTYTDKLIF.